These 32 T cell receptor beta chains were sequenced from one sample in a study of CD8 T cells in Susac syndrome. RNA in amounts of 0.5 to 1 ug was reverse transcribed with random hexamers. TCRdb re-called the immunoSEQ multiplex PCR reads through MiXCR, storing one row per CDR3 protein. The sample has 100,000 or so distinct CDR3 sequences; approximately 91% are singletons. The material sequenced was CD4+ T cells from PBMCs. These receptors came from a human donor in good health.

The J gene is TRBJ2-1, the V gene TRBV11-1; 7 bases are a match to TRBD2. In germline, CDR1 is SGHAT, CDR2 FQDESV (reference sequence). The CDR3 has 16 residues. The ends lost 5 bases at V and 5 bases at J; junction bases unmatched: 12. CDR3 sequence: CASSPRSSGLNNEQFF. CDR3 bases: TGTGCCAGCAGCCCCCGGTCTAGCGGACTAAACAATGAGCAGTTCTTC. The full variable domain, with the rest looked up from reference TRBV11-1 and TRBJ2-1, is EAEVAQSPRYKITEKSQAVAFWCDPISGHATLYWYRQILGQGPELLVQFQDESVVDDSQLPKDRFSAERLKGVDSTLKIQPAELGDSAMYLCASSPRSSGLNNEQFFGPGTRLTVL.

This clonotype appeared once. V is TRBV6-1 and J is TRBJ2-1; 8 bases match TRBD1. The length of the CDR3 is 15 residues. V trimming: 5 bases; J trimming: 7 bases; junction bases outside the gene matches: 10. Germline CDR1 is MNHNS and CDR2 is SASEGT. The CDR3 loop is CASSRAIQGVNEQFF. CDR3 bases: TGTGCCAGCAGTCGAGCGATACAGGGGGTGAATGAGCAGTTCTTC.

The V gene is TRBV2, the J gene TRBJ2-7; 8 positions agree with TRBD2. The CDR3 sequence is 14 residues long. Trimming took 5 bases from V and 4 from J; bases not matched to a gene: 7. Germline CDR1 is SNHLY and CDR2 is FYNNEI. The CDR3 coding sequence is TGTGCCAGCAGTTTGGGACTAGTGTCATACGAGCAGTACTTC. Protein product: CASSLGLVSYEQYF.

V gene TRBV18 combines with J gene TRBJ2-5; D perhaps matches TRBD2 (5 bases). CDR1 KGHSH and CDR2 LQKENI come from the germline V gene. Trimming left V 4 bases short and J 4 bases short, with 13 bases between. The CDR3 spans 14 residues. CDR3 protein: CASSLPTGIETQYF. Written as DNA, the CDR3 is TGTGCCAGCTCACTGCCCACGGGAATAGAGACCCAGTACTTC.

Written as DNA, the CDR3 is TGTGCCAGCAGCTTAGATTTCGACAGGGAGTATGGCTACACCTTC. Encoded protein: CASSLDFDREYGYTF. V is TRBV11-2 and J is TRBJ1-2, with 7 nucleotides matching TRBD1. Germline V gives CDR1 SGHAT, CDR2 FQNNGV. CDR3 length equals 15 residues. Unmatched junction bases numbered 6, after V lost 0 bases and J lost 5 bases.

This clonotype was counted a single time. The V gene is TRBV5-1, the J gene TRBJ1-1; 11 positions agree with TRBD1. This CDR3 spans 15 amino acids. Germline CDR1 SGHRS, CDR2 YFSETQ. V lost 2 bases, J lost 3 bases, and 3 bases stayed unmatched. CDR3 sequence reads: CASSLEGQGDTEAFF. The CDR3 DNA reads TGCGCCAGCAGCTTAGAGGGACAGGGGGACACTGAAGCTTTCTTT.

This chain joins TRBV12-3 or TRBV12-4 and TRBJ2-4; the match to TRBD1 covers 7 bases. V was pared by 5 bases and J by 6 bases, with 10 bases of the junction left unmatched. This CDR3 has 15 amino acids. CDR3 nucleotide sequence: TGTGCCAGCAGTGAGAACAGGGGAACCCGAAACATTCAGTACTTC. Translation gives CASSENRGTRNIQYF.

The chain links TRBV3-1 to TRBJ2-3; tentative D call: TRBD1 (6 bases). V lost 2 bases to trimming and J lost 3 bases, with 12 bases between them. This CDR3 spans 15 amino acids. CDR1 LGHDT and CDR2 YNNKEL come from the germline V gene (reference sequence). CDR3: CASSQMTGGTDTQYF. The DNA of the CDR3 is TGTGCCAGCAGCCAAATGACAGGAGGAACAGATACGCAGTATTTT.

This clonotype was counted only a few times. This chain links TRBV4-2 with TRBJ2-7; D is perhaps TRBD1 (6 bases). This CDR3 is 15 amino acids long. Germline CDR1 reads LGHNA; CDR2 reads YNFKEQ. V was clipped by 0 bases and J by 3 bases, with 12 bases between them. CDR3: CASSQELDRRYEQYF. CDR3 coding DNA: TGTGCCAGCAGCCAAGAACTTGACAGGCGCTACGAGCAGTACTTC.

This sequence joins TRBV7-3 and TRBJ2-7; 11 bases match TRBD2. V trimming: 6 bases; J trimming: 5 bases; junction bases outside the gene matches: 3. Germline V CDR1 and CDR2: SGHTA, FQGTGA. This CDR3 is built from 13 residues. The CDR3 sequence is CASSSGGANEQYF. CDR3 nucleotide sequence: TGTGCCAGCAGTAGCGGGGGGGCCAACGAGCAGTACTTC.

This chain joins TRBV7-8 and TRBJ2-3; D remains ambiguous. V was clipped by 4 bases and J by 5 bases, with 10 bases between them. CDR3 length equals 13 residues. Germline V gene sequence: CDR1 SGHVS, CDR2 FQNEAQ. CDR3 DNA: TGTGCCAGCAGCTCAGAGCAGTTAGATACGCAGTATTTT. This encodes CASSSEQLDTQYF.

The rearrangement joins TRBV20-1 to TRBJ2-7; a weak D match, TRBD2 (6 bases). The germline V and J ends were trimmed by 1 base and 2 bases, with 15 bases remaining between them. CDR3 length equals 15 residues. Germline CDR1 reads DFQATT; CDR2 reads SNEGSKA (reference sequence). As DNA, the CDR3 is TGCAGTGCTAGAGCTCGGCTAGCGCCGACCTACGAGCAGTACTTC. It yields the protein CSARARLAPTYEQYF.

The chain joins TRBV13 to TRBJ1-2; D ambiguous. Germline CDR1 is PRHDT and CDR2 is FYEKMQ (reference sequence). Trimming stripped 1 base from V and 4 bases from J, with 13 bases between. The CDR3 runs to 15 residues. The CDR3: CASSLVGARTYGYTF. CDR3 coding DNA: TGTGCCAGCAGCTTAGTAGGAGCGAGGACCTATGGCTACACCTTC.

The V call is TRBV3-1, the J call TRBJ2-7; 11 bases are a match to TRBD2. The CDR3 consists of 14 residues. The germline gives CDR1 LGHDT, CDR2 YNNKEL (reference sequence). V lost 3 bases and J lost 2; bases outside the gene matches: 0. The CDR3 bases are TGTGCCAGCAGCCAGGGACTAGCGGCCTACGAGCAGTACTTC. This encodes CASSQGLAAYEQYF.

The rearrangement uses TRBV15 and TRBJ1-2; 7 bases are shared with TRBD1. The V and J ends lost 5 bases and 3 bases, in that order; junction bases with no gene match: 6. This CDR3 comprises 14 residues. Germline V lookup: CDR1 LNHNV, CDR2 YYDKDF (reference sequence). CDR3 sequence (DNA): TGTGCCACCAGCCCCGAGGGGGCTGACTATGGCTACACCTTC. The encoded protein is CATSPEGADYGYTF.

This clonotype was counted a single time. The V and J genes are TRBV15 and TRBJ1-5; no firm D call. The CDR3 spans 15 residues. V lost 0 bases and J lost 8, with 14 bases in between. CDR1 is LNHNV and CDR2 is YYDKDF in the germline V gene (reference sequence). The CDR3 region has the DNA TGTGCCACCAGCAGAGATGTGCCTTTCGGGGAGCCCCAGCATTTT. Its protein product is CATSRDVPFGEPQHF.

A few counts support this clonotype. The J gene is TRBJ1-2, the V gene TRBV7-3; D remains ambiguous. Trimming stripped 2 bases from V and 5 bases from J, with 9 bases between. The CDR3 is 13 amino acids. Germline CDR1 and CDR2: SGHTA and FQGTGA. CDR3 nucleotide sequence: TGTGCCAGCAGCTTAGGTGGCTCGTATGGCTACACCTTC. Its translation: CASSLGGSYGYTF.

V is TRBV7-8 and J is TRBJ2-1; perhaps TRBD2 as D (7 bases). The V end was cut by 5 bases, the J end by 6 bases, with 17 bases between. Germline-derived CDR1 and CDR2 are SGHVS and FQNEAQ. The CDR3 has 15 amino acids. CDR3 region: CASSPGASGINEQFF. The CDR3, as DNA: TGTGCCAGCAGCCCAGGGGCTAGCGGTATCAATGAGCAGTTCTTC. The full variable domain, with the rest looked up from reference TRBV7-8 and TRBJ2-1, is GAGVSQSPRYKVAKRGQDVALRCDPISGHVSLFWYQQALGQGPEFLTYFQNEAQLDKSGLPSDRFFAERPEGSVSTLKIQRTQQEDSAVYLCASSPGASGINEQFFGPGTRLTVL.

The chain employs TRBV5-6 and TRBJ2-1; the match to TRBD2 covers 11 bases. Trimming cost V 0 bases and J 9 bases; bases outside gene matches: 5. This CDR3 comprises 15 residues. In germline, CDR1 is SGHDT, CDR2 YYEEEE. In DNA form, the CDR3 reads TGTGCCAGCAGCTTGGGGGGTAGCGGGAGGGGTGAGCAGTTCTTC. It codes for CASSLGGSGRGEQFF.

This clonotype was detected a few times. The J gene is TRBJ1-1, the V gene TRBV3-1; no reliable D call. The CDR3 totals 13 residues. V was shortened by 6 bases and J by 2 bases, with 10 bases between the two germline ends. CDR1 and CDR2 from the germline V gene are LGHDT and YNNKEL (reference sequence). CDR3 DNA: TGTGCCAGCAGTCTCACGCTAAACACTGAAGCTTTCTTT. This codes for CASSLTLNTEAFF.

This chain links TRBV7-9 with TRBJ1-5; D gene unclear. Trimming cost V 0 bases and J 6 bases, with 18 bases left between them. The CDR3 contains 17 residues. Per germline, CDR1 SEHNR and CDR2 FQNEAQ (reference sequence). CDR3 amino acids: CASSLANEGRNLQPQHF. The CDR3 DNA reads as TGTGCCAGCAGCTTAGCGAACGAGGGTCGGAACCTTCAGCCCCAGCATTTT.

This rearrangement joins TRBV7-2 to TRBJ2-7, with D unresolved. V was pared by 5 bases and J by 4 bases, with 15 bases between. Per the germline V gene, CDR1 is SGHTA and CDR2 is FQGNSA. CDR3 length: 14 amino acids. The CDR3 DNA sequence: TGTGCCAGCAGCCCCGGGCCGACTGATTACGAGCAGTACTTC. Protein sequence: CASSPGPTDYEQYF. The full variable domain, in which reference TRBV7-2 and TRBJ2-7 provide the parts outside the CDR3, is GAGVSQSPSNKVTEKGKDVELRCDPISGHTALYWYRQSLGQGLEFLIYFQGNSAPDKSGLPSDRFSAERTGGSVSTLTIQRTQQEDSAVYLCASSPGPTDYEQYFGPGTRLTVT.

The sample holds a few counts of this clonotype. The chain links TRBV7-2 to TRBJ1-6; D not resolved. In germline, CDR1 is SGHTA, CDR2 FQGNSA. V lost 4 bases to trimming and J lost 10 bases, with 8 bases between them. The CDR3 has 12 residues. The CDR3 sequence is CASSYPGSPLHF. The DNA of the CDR3 is TGTGCCAGCAGCTACCCGGGGTCACCCCTCCACTTT.

The rearrangement joins TRBV18 to TRBJ2-1; possible D gene TRBD2, 6 bases. Trimming removed 1 base from V and 0 bases from J, with 13 bases in between. Germline V gene lookup returns CDR1 KGHSH and CDR2 LQKENI. The CDR3 loop spans 17 amino acids. DNA of the CDR3: TGTGCCAGCTCACCACTTTTCGGCGGGGTCTCCTACAATGAGCAGTTCTTC. Translating gives CASSPLFGGVSYNEQFF.

This chain uses TRBV20-1 with TRBJ1-1; D unclear. The CDR3 is made up of 13 amino acids. Germline V CDR1 and CDR2: DFQATT, SNEGSKA (reference sequence). Trimming pared 3 bases from V and 4 bases from J, leaving 12 bases between. The CDR3: CSASRGGSTEAFF. The CDR3, as DNA: TGCAGTGCTAGTCGGGGAGGGAGCACTGAAGCTTTCTTT.

The rearrangement uses TRBV6-5 and TRBJ1-3; D remains unclear. V was shortened by 3 bases and J by 2 bases, with 14 bases between the two germline ends. This CDR3 contains 16 residues. The germline V gene has CDR1 MNHEY and CDR2 SVGAGI. This CDR3 reads CASSYGGLGPGNTIYF. CDR3 sequence (DNA): TGTGCCAGCAGTTATGGAGGCTTAGGTCCTGGAAACACCATATATTTT.

The chain joins TRBV20-1 to TRBJ1-1; D remains unclear. The germline V gene has CDR1 DFQATT and CDR2 SNEGSKA (reference sequence). Trimming cost V 4 bases and J 5 bases, with 8 bases left between them. The CDR3 sequence is 11 residues long. The CDR3 sequence: CSAKITTEAFF. The CDR3 nucleotides are TGCAGTGCTAAAATTACGACTGAAGCTTTCTTT.

The V and J genes are TRBV7-9 and TRBJ1-3; no clear D gene. Germline CDR1 and CDR2: SEHNR and FQNEAQ (reference sequence). This CDR3 comprises 14 residues. V was clipped by 5 bases and J by 1 base, with 9 bases between them. In DNA form, the CDR3 reads TGTGCCAGCAGCGGAGGGCTATCTGGAAACACCATATATTTT. This sequence encodes CASSGGLSGNTIYF.

This chain joins TRBV3-1 and TRBJ2-3; 10 bases match TRBD2. CDR1 and CDR2 from the germline V gene are LGHDT and YNNKEL (reference sequence). The V gene end was trimmed by 2 bases and the J gene end by 4 bases; junction bases not matched to a gene: 6. The CDR3 is 16 amino acids. The CDR3 nucleotides are TGTGCCAGCAGCCAACGAGCGGGAGGGAGGCCAGATACGCAGTATTTT. This gives the protein CASSQRAGGRPDTQYF.

The V and J genes are TRBV29-1 and TRBJ1-1; no clear D. V lost 6 bases, J lost 0 bases, and 11 bases lay in between. The length of the CDR3 is 13 residues. From germline, CDR1 is SQVTM and CDR2 ANQGSEA. The CDR3 region has the DNA TGCAGCGTGACGGGGAGTTTGAACACTGAAGCTTTCTTT. It yields the protein CSVTGSLNTEAFF.

The V gene is TRBV6-1, the J gene TRBJ2-7, with a possible D match to TRBD1 (5 bases). V lost 5 bases and J lost 3, with 8 bases in between. The CDR3 is 12 residues long. Germline CDR1 and CDR2: MNHNS and SASEGT. The CDR3 region is CASSQGGYEQYF. The CDR3 nucleotides are TGTGCCAGCAGTCAGGGTGGCTACGAGCAGTACTTC.

This sequence joins TRBV6-2 or TRBV6-3 and TRBJ2-1; no clear D. Germline assignment: CDR1 MNHEY and CDR2 SVGEGT. Trimming took off 0 bases at V and 6 bases at J, with 9 bases between the two ends. The CDR3 runs 14 residues. This CDR3 is CASSYSFVRNEQFF. DNA for the CDR3: TGTGCCAGCAGTTACTCGTTCGTACGCAATGAGCAGTTCTTC.